The present entry profiles one T cell receptor (beta chain) with its context. The CDR3 spans 14 residues. The germline V gene has CDR1 MNHEY and CDR2 SMNVEV (reference sequence). J gave up 7 bases and V 0 bases, and 4 bases lay outside the gene matches. The data originate from a study of cytomegalovirus exposure and HLA in healthy donors. Study-wide background: Earlier work reported 117 million unique TCR beta sequences from some 180 million T cells.

The PCR employed 60 Vbeta primers together with 13 Jbeta primers. Clones were read by immunoSEQ multiplex PCR, and TCRdb kept only the in-frame ones, dropping some. Here the sample spans roughly 120,000 clones, over 65% being singletons. V is TRBV27 and J is TRBJ1-2; 8 positions match TRBD1. Sequencing was carried out using PBMCs. This receptor was identified in a woman aged 40-49 years in good health and CMV-seropositive. The CDR3 loop reads CASSLSRTGLGYTF. The CDR3 DNA reads as TGTGCCAGCAGTTTATCTCGGACAGGGCTTGGCTACACCTTC.